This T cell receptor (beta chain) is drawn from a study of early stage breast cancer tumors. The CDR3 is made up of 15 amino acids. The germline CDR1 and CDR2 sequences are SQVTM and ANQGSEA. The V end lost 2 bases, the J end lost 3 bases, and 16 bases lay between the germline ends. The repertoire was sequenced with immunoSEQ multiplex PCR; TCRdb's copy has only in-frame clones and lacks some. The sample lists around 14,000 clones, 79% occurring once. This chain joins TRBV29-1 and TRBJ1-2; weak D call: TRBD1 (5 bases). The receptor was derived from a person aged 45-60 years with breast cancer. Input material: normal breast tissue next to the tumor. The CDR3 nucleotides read TGCAGCGTTGAATCGGGAGGGGCCAACGACTATGGCTACACCTTC. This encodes CSVESGGANDYGYTF.